Reported below is one T cell receptor (beta chain). Its antigen target is currently unknown. Base qualities were left out, and no much larger clone turns up one base away. The data stem from a study of beta chain features in type 1 diabetes (dated by TCRdb to about 2018). Some background on the complete study: Mean age, gender distribution, total cell number and subset yield did not differ between patients and healthy donors. A total of approximately 99,000,000 sorted cells were examined across all samples, and RNA yield correlated strongly with the number of cells per subset. The study compared the TCRB repertoires of sorted circulating CD4+ T cell subsets in recently diagnosed type 1 diabetes patients with those in matched healthy donors. Regulatory and stem cell-like memory subsets were isolated from only 8 patients and roughly 8 healthy donors, whereas naive and central memory subsets came from all 28 donors. The full study reports these points: Naive, central memory and regulatory TCRB repertoires appeared to be more alike among patients than among healthy donors. Patients with type 1 diabetes made fewer insertions and deleted more nucleotides at VDJ recombination sites, implying thymic rearrangement abnormalities. Type 1 diabetes patients showed a moderate but significant shortening of TCRB CDR3 length in all four CD4+ subsets. Because cDNA was sequenced instead of genomic DNA, activated cells with high expression could be over-represented, although the groups did not differ in activation or CD3 levels. HLA sub-analyses involved small numbers of individuals, so any influence of HLA type on TCRB rearrangement remained unresolved. Shorter templates might be favored by PCR, yet because patient and control samples were amplified and corrected together, any such skew would affect both groups equally.

CDR1 is given as ENHRY and CDR2 as SYGVKD, both from the germline V gene. There are 14 amino acids in the CDR3, from cysteine to phenylalanine inclusive. Kept here is only the CDR3 DNA, which spans 42 bases and is read in frame from base 1. V lost 2 bases and J lost 6 bases; the stretch between them is 13 bases long. Each donor gave one peripheral blood draw, approximately 110 mL on average, collected into heparinised tubes. Naive, central memory, regulatory and stem cell-like memory CD4+ T cells were sorted on a BD FACSAria II using a panel including CD45RO, CCR7, CD25, CD127, CD95 and CD27. Purity was above 98% for every sorted population. PBMCs were separated immediately by Lymphoprep density gradient centrifugation and were stained directly, without being cultured. So that batch effects would be minimized, each experiment stained and sorted samples in pairs, pairing one healthy donor with one patient.

The entire isolated RNA was reverse transcribed using the High Capacity cDNA Reverse Transcription Kit, and thus expressed TCRB transcripts were sequenced. Naive, central memory and regulatory T cell samples underwent deep immunoSEQ sequencing, averaging about 3.57 million total reads per sample. Sorted cells were lysed in RLT buffer, and RNA was extracted using DNase-treated RNeasy Micro or Mini kits according to cell number. Each cell subset was processed on its own to prevent cross-contamination, while patient and healthy donor samples were processed together. The immunoSEQ multiplex PCR was used to amplify TCRB sequences from cDNA, yielding 87-bp fragments that span the CDR3 region. Sequencing of the amplicons was done on the Illumina HiSeq platform. Per the original workflow: PCR bias was computationally corrected using synthetic template baselines, reads within Hamming distance 2 were collapsed, and singletons that could not be merged were discarded. Reads were aligned against IMGT to assign V, D and J genes, CDR3 length and insertions or deletions at six rearrangement sites. Within each subset, clonotype counts were normalized to the number of sorted cells before true diversity and Gini coefficients were calculated with the tcR R package. The overlap coefficient, calculated on TCRB nucleotide sequences, was used to quantify repertoire sharing. Imported from immuneACCESS, the table was reduced by TCRdb to in-frame sequences with V and J called. These copies leave out some clones; in studies compared against another copy, an unresolved V gene accounts for under half, and the cause of the remainder is not known. That table furnishes V, J and clone size, whereas the DNA furnished D and trimming. This sample lists 150,000 to 190,000 clones; about 9.3% were detected once. The ten top clones hold under 0.55% of the sample.

This receptor chain uses TRBV10-3 and TRBJ1-1; a tentative D match to TRBD1 spans 6 bases. This TCR derives from a man aged 25 to 40 with type 1 diabetes. The specimen sequenced was central memory CD4+ T cells from blood. The DNA is as follows: TGTGCCATCAGTGAGACAGGGTTCAGAGCTGAAGCTTTCTTT. This gives the protein CAISETGFRAEAFF.